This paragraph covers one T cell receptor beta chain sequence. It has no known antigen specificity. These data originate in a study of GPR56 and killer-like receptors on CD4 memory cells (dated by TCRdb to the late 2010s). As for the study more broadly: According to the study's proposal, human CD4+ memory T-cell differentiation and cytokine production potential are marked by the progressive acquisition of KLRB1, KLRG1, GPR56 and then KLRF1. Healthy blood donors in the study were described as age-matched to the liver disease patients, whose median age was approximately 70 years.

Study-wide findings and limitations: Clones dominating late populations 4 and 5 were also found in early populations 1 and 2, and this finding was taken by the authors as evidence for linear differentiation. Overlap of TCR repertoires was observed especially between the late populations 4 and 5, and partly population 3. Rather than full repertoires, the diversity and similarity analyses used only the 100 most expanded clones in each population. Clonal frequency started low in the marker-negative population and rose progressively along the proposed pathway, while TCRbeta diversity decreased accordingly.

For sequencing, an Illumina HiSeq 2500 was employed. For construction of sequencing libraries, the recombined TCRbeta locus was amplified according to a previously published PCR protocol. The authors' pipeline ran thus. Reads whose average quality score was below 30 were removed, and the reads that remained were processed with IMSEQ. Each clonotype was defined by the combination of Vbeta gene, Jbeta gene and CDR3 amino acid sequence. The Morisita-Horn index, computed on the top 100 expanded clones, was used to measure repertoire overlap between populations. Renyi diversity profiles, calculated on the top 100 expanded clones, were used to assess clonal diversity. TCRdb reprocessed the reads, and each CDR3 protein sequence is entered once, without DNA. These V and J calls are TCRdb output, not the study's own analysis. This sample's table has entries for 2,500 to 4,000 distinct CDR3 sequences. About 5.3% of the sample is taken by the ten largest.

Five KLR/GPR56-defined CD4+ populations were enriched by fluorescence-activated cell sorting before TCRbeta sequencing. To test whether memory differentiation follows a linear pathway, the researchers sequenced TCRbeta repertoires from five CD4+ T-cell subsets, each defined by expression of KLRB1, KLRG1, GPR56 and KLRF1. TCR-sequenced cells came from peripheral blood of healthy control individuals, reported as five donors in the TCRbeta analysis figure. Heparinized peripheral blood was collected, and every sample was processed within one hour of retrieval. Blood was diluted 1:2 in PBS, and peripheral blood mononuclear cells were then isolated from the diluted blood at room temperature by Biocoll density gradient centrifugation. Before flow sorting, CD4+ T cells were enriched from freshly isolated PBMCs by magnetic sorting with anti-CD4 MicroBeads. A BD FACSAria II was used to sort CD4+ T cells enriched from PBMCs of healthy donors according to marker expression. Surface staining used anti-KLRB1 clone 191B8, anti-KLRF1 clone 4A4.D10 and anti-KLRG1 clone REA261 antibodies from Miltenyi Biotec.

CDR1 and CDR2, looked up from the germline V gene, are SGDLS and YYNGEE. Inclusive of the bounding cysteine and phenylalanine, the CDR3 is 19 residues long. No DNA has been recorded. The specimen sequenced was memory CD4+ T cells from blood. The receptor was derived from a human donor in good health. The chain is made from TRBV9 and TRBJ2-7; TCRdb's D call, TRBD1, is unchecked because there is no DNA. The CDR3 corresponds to CASSDGARGAGSSSYEQYF.